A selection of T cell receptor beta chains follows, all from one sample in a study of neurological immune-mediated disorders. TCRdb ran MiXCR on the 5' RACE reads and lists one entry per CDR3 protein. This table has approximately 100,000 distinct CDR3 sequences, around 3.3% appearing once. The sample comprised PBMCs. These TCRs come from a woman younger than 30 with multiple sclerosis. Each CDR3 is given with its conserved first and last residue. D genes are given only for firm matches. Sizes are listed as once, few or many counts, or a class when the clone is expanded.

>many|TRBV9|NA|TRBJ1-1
CASSVGGGGTEAFF
TGTGCCAGCAGCGTAGGTGGCGGGGGTACTGAAGCTTTCTTT
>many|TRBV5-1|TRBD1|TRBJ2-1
CASSPIPGQPYNEQFF
TGCGCCAGCAGCCCCATACCGGGACAGCCCTACAATGAGCAGTTCTTC
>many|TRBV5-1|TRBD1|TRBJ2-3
CASSLGQGVGDTQYF
TGCGCCAGCAGCTTGGGACAGGGAGTTGGGGATACGCAGTATTTT
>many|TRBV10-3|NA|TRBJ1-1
CAISDLSGNTEAFF
TGTGCCATCAGTGACTTATCCGGGAACACTGAAGCTTTCTTT
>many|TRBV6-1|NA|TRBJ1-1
CASSERRREAFF
TGTGCCAGCAGTGAACGGCGAAGGGAAGCTTTCTTT
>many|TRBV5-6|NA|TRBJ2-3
CASRTSGDTQYF
TGTGCCAGCAGGACCAGCGGGGATACGCAGTATTTT
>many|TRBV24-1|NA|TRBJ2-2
CATSSRTDLNTGELFF
TGTGCCACCAGTTCCCGGACGGACCTTAACACCGGGGAGCTGTTTTTT
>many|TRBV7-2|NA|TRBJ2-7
CASSFHYEQYF
TGTGCCAGCAGCTTTCACTACGAGCAGTACTTC
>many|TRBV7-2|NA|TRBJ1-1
CASSSHTNTEAFF
TGTGCCAGCAGCTCTCACACGAACACTGAAGCTTTCTTT
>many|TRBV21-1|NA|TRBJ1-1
CASSKGPRVAEAFF
TGTGCCAGCAGCAAAGGTCCCAGGGTCGCTGAAGCTTTCTTT
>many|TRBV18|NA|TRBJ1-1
CASSPGENTEAFF
TGTGCCAGCTCACCAGGGGAGAACACTGAAGCTTTCTTT
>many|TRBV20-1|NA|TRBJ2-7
CSASDSRDGPYEQYF
TGCAGTGCTTCGGACTCTCGGGACGGACCCTACGAGCAGTACTTC
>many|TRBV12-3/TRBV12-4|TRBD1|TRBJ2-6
CASRLQGAGANVLTF
TGTGCCAGCAGGCTTCAGGGGGCTGGGGCCAACGTCCTGACTTTC
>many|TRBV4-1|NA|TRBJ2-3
CASSGKISTDTQYF
TGCGCCAGCAGCGGGAAGATTAGCACAGATACGCAGTATTTT
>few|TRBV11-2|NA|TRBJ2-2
CASSLAGYGELFF
TGTGCCAGCAGCTTAGCGGGATACGGGGAGCTGTTTTTT
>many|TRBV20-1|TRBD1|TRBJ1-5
CSARGQGPMSNQPQHF
TGCAGTGCTAGAGGACAGGGGCCCATGAGCAATCAGCCCCAGCATTTT
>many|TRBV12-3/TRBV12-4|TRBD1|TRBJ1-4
CASRSGTGPEKLFF
TGTGCCAGCAGGTCCGGGACAGGGCCTGAAAAACTGTTTTTT
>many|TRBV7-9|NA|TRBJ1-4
CASSLGGDVKLFF
TGTGCCAGCAGCTTAGGAGGGGACGTAAAACTGTTTTTT
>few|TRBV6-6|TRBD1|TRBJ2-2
CASSYGTGSGELFF
TGTGCCAGCAGTTATGGGACAGGGAGCGGGGAGCTGTTTTTT
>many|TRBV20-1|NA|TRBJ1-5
CSAKQSSNQPQHF
TGCAGTGCTAAGCAGTCGAGCAATCAGCCCCAGCATTTT
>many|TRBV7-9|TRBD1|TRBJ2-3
CASSPGGDTQYF
TGTGCCAGCAGCCCAGGGGGAGATACGCAGTATTTT
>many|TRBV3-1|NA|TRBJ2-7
CASSQDRREKNYEQYF
TGTGCCAGCAGCCAAGACCGTCGCGAGAAAAACTACGAGCAGTACTTC
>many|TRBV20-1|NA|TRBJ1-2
CSASPGGYGYTF
TGCAGTGCTAGCCCCGGGGGGTATGGCTACACCTTC
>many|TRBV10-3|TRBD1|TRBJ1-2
CAINHFGDSYGYTF
TGTGCCATCAATCATTTTGGGGACAGCTATGGCTACACCTTC
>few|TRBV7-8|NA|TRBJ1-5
CASSPRQTNQPQHF
TGTGCCAGCAGCCCGAGACAGACGAATCAGCCCCAGCATTTT
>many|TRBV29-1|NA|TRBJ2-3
CSAELLLGRQLSTDTQYF
TGCAGCGCTGAACTCCTCCTCGGACGGCAACTGAGCACAGATACGCAGTATTTT
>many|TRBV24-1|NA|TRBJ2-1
CATSDNQGKDNEQFF
TGTGCCACCAGTGATAATCAGGGGAAGGACAATGAGCAGTTCTTC